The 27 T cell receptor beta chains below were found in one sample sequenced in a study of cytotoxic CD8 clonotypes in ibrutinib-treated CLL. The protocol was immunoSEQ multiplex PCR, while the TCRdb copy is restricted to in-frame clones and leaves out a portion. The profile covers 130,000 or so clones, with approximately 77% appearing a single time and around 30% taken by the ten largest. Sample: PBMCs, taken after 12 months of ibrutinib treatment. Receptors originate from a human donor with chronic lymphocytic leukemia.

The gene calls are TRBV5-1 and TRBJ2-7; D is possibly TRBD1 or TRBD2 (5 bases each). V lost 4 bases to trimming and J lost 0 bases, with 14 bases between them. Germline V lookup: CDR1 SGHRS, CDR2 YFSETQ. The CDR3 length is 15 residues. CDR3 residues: CASSPELDSSYEQYF. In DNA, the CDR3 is TGCGCCAGCAGCCCGGAACTAGACAGCTCCTACGAGCAGTACTTC. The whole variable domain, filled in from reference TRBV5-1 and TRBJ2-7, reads KAGVTQTPRYLIKTRGQQVTLSCSPISGHRSVSWYQQTPGQGLQFLFEYFSETQRNKGNFPGRFSGRQFSNSRSEMNVSTLELGDSALYLCASSPELDSSYEQYFGPGTRLTVT.

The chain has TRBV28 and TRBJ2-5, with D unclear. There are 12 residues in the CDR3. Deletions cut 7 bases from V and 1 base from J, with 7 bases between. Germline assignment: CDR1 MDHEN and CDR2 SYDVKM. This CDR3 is CASMRLQETQYF. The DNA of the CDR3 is TGTGCCAGCATGCGACTCCAAGAGACCCAGTACTTC.

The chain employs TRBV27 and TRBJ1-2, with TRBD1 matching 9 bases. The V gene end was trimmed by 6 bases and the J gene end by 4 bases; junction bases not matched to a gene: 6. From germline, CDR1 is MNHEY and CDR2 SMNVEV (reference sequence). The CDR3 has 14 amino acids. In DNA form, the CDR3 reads TGTGCCAGCAGCTTCACAGGGGGCGTCTATGGCTACACCTTC. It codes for CASSFTGGVYGYTF.

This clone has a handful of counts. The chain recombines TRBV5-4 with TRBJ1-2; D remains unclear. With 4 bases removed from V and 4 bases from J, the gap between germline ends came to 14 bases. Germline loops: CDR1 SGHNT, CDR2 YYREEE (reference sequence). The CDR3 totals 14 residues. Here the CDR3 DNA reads TGTGCCAGCAGCCTGGACGTCATCTCCTATGGCTACACCTTC. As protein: CASSLDVISYGYTF.

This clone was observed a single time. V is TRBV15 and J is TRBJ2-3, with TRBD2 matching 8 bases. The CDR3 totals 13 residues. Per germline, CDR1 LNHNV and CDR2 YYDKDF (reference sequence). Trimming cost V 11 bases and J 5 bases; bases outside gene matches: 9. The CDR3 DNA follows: TGTGCCTCGAGAGCGGGAGTGGGAGATACGCAGTATTTT. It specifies CASRAGVGDTQYF.

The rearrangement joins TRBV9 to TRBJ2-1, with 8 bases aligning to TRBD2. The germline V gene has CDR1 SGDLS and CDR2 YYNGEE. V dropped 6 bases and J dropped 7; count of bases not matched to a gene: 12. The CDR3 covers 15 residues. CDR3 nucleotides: TGTGCCAGCACCCTTCGGGGGGGGGCCCAGAATGAGCAGTTCTTC. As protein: CASTLRGGAQNEQFF.

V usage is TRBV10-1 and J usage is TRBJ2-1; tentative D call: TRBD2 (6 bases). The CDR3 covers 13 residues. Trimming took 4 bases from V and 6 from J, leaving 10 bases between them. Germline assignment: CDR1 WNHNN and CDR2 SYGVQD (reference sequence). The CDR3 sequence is CASSGMTSNEQFF. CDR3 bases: TGCGCCAGCAGTGGGATGACTAGCAATGAGCAGTTCTTC.

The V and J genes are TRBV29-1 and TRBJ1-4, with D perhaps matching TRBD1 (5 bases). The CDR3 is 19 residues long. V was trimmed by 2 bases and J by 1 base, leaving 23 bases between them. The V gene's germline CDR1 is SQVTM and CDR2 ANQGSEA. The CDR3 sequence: CSVEKDNQGARETNEKLFF. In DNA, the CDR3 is TGCAGCGTTGAAAAGGACAATCAAGGGGCAAGGGAAACTAATGAAAAACTGTTTTTT. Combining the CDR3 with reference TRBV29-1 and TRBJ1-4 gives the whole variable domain SAVISQKPSRDICQRGTSLTIQCQVDSQVTMMFWYRQQPGQSLTLIATANQGSEATYESGFVIDKFPISRPNLTFSTLTVSNMSPEDSSIYLCSVEKDNQGARETNEKLFFGSGTQLSVL.

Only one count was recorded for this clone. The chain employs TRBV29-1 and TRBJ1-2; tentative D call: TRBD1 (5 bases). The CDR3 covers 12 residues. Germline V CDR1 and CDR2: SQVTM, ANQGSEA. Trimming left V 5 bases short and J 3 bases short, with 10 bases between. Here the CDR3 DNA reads TGCAGCGTTACCAGGGATGACTATGGCTACACCTTC. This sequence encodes CSVTRDDYGYTF.

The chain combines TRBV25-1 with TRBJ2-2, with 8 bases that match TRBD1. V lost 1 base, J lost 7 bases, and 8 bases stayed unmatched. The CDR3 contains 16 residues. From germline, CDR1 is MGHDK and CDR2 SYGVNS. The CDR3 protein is CASSESGQGASGELFF. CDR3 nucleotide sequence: TGTGCCAGCAGTGAATCGGGGCAGGGGGCTAGCGGGGAGCTGTTTTTT.

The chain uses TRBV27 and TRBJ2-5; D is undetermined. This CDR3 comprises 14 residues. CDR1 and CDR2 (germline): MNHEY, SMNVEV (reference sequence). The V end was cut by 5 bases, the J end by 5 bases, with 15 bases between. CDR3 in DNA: TGTGCCAGCAGTCCCCTTGGGCCCGGGGAGACCCAGTACTTC. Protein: CASSPLGPGETQYF.

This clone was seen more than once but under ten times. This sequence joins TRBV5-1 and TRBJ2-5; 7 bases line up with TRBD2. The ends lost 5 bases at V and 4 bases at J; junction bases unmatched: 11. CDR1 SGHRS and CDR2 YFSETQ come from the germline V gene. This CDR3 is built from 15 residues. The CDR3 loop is CASSTSATGGETQYF. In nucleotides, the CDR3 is TGCGCCAGCAGTACTAGCGCCACAGGAGGAGAGACCCAGTACTTC.

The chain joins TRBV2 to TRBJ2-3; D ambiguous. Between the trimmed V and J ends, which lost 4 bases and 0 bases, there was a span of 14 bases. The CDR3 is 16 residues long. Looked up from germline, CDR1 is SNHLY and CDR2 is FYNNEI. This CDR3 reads CASSAGQLTSTDTQYF. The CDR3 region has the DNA TGTGCCAGCAGTGCTGGTCAGTTAACTAGCACAGATACGCAGTATTTT.

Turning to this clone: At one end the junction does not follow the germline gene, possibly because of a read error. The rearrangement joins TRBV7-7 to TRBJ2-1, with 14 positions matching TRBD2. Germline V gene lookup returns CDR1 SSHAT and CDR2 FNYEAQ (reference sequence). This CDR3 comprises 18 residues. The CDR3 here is CASSPTRGTSGRIGEQFF. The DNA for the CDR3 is TGTGCTAGCAGCCCCACCCGGGGGACTAGCGGGAGAATAGGTGAGCAGTTCTTC.

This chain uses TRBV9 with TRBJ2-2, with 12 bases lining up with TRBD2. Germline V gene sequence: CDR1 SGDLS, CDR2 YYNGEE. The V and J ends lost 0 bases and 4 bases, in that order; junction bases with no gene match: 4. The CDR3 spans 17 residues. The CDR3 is CASSVETSGSFTGELFF. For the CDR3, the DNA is TGTGCCAGCAGCGTAGAGACTAGCGGGAGCTTCACCGGGGAGCTGTTTTTT.

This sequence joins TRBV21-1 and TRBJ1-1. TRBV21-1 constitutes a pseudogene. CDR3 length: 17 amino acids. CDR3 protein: CASSNVSTAEGNTEAFF. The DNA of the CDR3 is TGTGCCAGCAGCAATGTATCTACTGCCGAGGGGAACACTGAAGCTTTCTTT.

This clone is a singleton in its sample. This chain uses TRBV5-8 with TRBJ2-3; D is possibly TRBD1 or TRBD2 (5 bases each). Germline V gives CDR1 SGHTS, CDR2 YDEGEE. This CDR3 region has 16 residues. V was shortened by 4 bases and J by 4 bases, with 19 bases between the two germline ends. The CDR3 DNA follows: TGTGCCAGCAGCCCTGGGGGAAGGCTACGGGCAGATACGCAGTATTTT. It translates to CASSPGGRLRADTQYF.

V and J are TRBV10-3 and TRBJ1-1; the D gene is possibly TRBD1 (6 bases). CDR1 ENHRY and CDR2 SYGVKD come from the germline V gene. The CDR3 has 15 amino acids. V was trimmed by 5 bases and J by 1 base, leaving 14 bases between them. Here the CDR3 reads CAISNTGFQNTEAFF. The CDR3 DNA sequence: TGTGCCATCAGTAATACAGGGTTTCAGAACACTGAAGCTTTCTTT.

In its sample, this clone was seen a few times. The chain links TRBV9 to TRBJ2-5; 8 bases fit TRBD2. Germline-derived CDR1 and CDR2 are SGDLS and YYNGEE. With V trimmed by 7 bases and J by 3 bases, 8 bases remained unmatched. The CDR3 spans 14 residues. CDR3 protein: CASGAGANKETQYF. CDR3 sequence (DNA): TGTGCCAGCGGAGCGGGGGCGAACAAAGAGACCCAGTACTTC.

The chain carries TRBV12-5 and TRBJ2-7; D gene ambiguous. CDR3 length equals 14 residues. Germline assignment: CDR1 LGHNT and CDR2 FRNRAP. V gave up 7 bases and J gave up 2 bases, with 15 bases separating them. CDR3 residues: CASVGQDDTYEQYF. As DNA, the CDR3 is TGTGCTAGTGTAGGCCAGGACGACACCTACGAGCAGTACTTC.

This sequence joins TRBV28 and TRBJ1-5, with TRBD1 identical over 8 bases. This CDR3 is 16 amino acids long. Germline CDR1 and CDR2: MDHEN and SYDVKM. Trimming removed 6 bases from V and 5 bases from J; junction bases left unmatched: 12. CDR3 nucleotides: TGTGCCAGCAGCCGAGGACAGGGCAGCGTTTATCAGCCCCAGCATTTT. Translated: CASSRGQGSVYQPQHF.

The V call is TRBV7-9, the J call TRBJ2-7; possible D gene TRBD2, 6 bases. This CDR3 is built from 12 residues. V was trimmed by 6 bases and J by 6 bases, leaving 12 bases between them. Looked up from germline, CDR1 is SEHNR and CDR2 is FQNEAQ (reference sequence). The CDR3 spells CASSPPAGEQYF. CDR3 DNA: TGTGCCAGCAGTCCCCCAGCGGGCGAGCAGTACTTC.

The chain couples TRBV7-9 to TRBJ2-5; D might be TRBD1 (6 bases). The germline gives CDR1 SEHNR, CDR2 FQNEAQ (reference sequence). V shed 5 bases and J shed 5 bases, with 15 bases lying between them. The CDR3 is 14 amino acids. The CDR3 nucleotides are TGTGCCAGCAGCGAGATCGCTAGGGGGGAGACCCAGTACTTC. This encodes CASSEIARGETQYF.

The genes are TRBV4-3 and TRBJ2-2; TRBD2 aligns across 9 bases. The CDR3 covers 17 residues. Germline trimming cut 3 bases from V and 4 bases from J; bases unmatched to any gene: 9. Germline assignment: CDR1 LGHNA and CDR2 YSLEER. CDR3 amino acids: CASSHAQLAGVTGELFF. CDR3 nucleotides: TGCGCCAGCAGCCACGCACAACTAGCGGGTGTCACCGGGGAGCTGTTTTTT.

The CDR3 bases are TGTGCCAGCTCACCGGGTACGAACTATGGCTACACCTTC. Translation: CASSPGTNYGYTF. The V call is TRBV18, the J call TRBJ1-2; D is uncertain. The CDR3 runs 13 residues. CDR1 KGHSH and CDR2 LQKENI come from the germline V gene. Deletions cut 3 bases from V and 2 bases from J, with 7 bases between.

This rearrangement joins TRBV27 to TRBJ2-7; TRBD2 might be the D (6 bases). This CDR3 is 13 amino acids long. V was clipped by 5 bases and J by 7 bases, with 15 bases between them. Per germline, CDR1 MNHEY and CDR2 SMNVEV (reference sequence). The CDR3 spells CASSLDGGWEQYF. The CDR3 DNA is TGTGCCAGCAGTCTCGACGGGGGATGGGAGCAGTACTTC.

DNA of the CDR3: TGTGCCAGCAGTTACTCGATCCAGGTGCGATCCTACGAGCAGTACTTC. This gives the protein CASSYSIQVRSYEQYF. This rearrangement joins TRBV6-5 to TRBJ2-7, with unresolved D. Germline CDR1 reads MNHEY; CDR2 reads SVGAGI. The length of the CDR3 is 16 residues. The germline V and J ends were trimmed by 0 bases and 1 base, with 13 bases remaining between them.